These 16 T cell receptor beta chains came from one sample sequenced in a study of response to subunit inactivated influenza vaccine. TCRdb re-analysed the RT-PCR reads in MiXCR, keeping a single row per CDR3 protein. The profile shows fewer than 800,000 distinct CDR3 sequences, 15% to 19% of them singletons. The specimen comprised PBMCs from blood, sampled 11 to 12 days after vaccination. These receptor sequences come from a man aged 50 or older who received an inactivated influenza vaccine.

This clonotype has ten or more counts. The V and J genes are TRBV7-9 and TRBJ1-5; the D gene is possibly TRBD1 (6 bases). The germline V gene encodes CDR1 SEHNR and CDR2 FQNEAQ (reference sequence). The CDR3 is 16 residues long. The ends were cut back, 3 bases at V and 5 bases at J, with 17 bases in the middle. The CDR3 DNA sequence: TGTGCCAGCAGCTTGGCCCTGGGGACAATCCATCAGCCCCAGCATTTT. Translated: CASSLALGTIHQPQHF.

The table lists this clonotype with a few counts. The chain recombines TRBV6-5 with TRBJ1-5; D perhaps matches TRBD1 (5 bases). Germline CDR1 reads MNHEY; CDR2 reads SVGAGI. The CDR3 has 15 amino acids. Trimming took 2 bases from V and 2 from J, leaving 10 bases between them. The CDR3 here is CASSYPGGGNQPQHF. The CDR3 DNA is TGTGCCAGCAGTTACCCCGGGGGGGGCAATCAGCCCCAGCATTTT.

The chain uses TRBV19 and TRBJ2-3; TRBD2 matches at 9 bases. CDR1 and CDR2 (germline): LNHDA, SQIVND (reference sequence). The CDR3 totals 17 residues. With 6 bases clipped from V and 2 bases from J, the junction kept 12 bases outside the gene matches. In DNA form, the CDR3 reads TGTGCCAGTAGGGGTGCTGGGACTAGCCGATCCACAGATACGCAGTATTTT. It translates to CASRGAGTSRSTDTQYF.

The V and J genes are TRBV7-2 and TRBJ2-7; TRBD2 matches at 12 bases. V gave up 1 base and J gave up 4 bases; unmatched junction bases: 5. This CDR3 has 16 amino acids. CDR1 SGHTA and CDR2 FQGNSA come from the germline V gene. The CDR3 protein is CASSLGRLAGDYEQYF. The CDR3 DNA follows: TGTGCCAGCAGCTTAGGGAGACTAGCGGGAGATTACGAGCAGTACTTC.

This clonotype was recorded a few times. The chain uses TRBV11-2 and TRBJ2-7, with a weak D call TRBD2 (5 bases). The CDR3 length is 14 residues. CDR1 is SGHAT and CDR2 is FQNNGV in the germline V gene. The V end was cut by 4 bases, the J end by 3 bases, with 13 bases between. This CDR3 is CASSSTRTFYEQYF. CDR3 sequence (DNA): TGTGCCAGCAGCTCTACAAGGACTTTCTACGAGCAGTACTTC. Complete variable domain (other parts from reference TRBV11-2 and TRBJ2-7): EAGVAQSPRYKIIEKRQSVAFWCNPISGHATLYWYQQILGQGPKLLIQFQNNGVVDDSQLPKDRFSAERLKGVDSTLKIQPAKLEDSAVYLCASSSTRTFYEQYFGPGTRLTVT.

The gene calls are TRBV27 and TRBJ1-6; 9 nucleotides line up with TRBD1. CDR3 length: 13 residues. V dropped 9 bases and J dropped 9; count of bases not matched to a gene: 6. Germline V gene data show CDR1 as MNHEY and CDR2 as SMNVEV (reference sequence). The CDR3 DNA sequence: TGTGCCAGTTCGGGACAGGGACCTTCACCCCTCCACTTT. Translating it yields CASSGQGPSPLHF.

The chain carries TRBV11-2 and TRBJ2-2; D tentatively fits TRBD1 or TRBD2 (5 bases each). V lost 2 bases and J 4 bases, leaving 23 bases between the germline ends. Germline CDR1 reads SGHAT; CDR2 reads FQNNGV. The CDR3 is made up of 19 amino acids. CDR3 DNA: TGTGCCAGCAGCTTAAGTTTTGGGGACCACCTCAGCTCCACCGGGGAGCTGTTTTTT. Protein sequence: CASSLSFGDHLSSTGELFF.

This clonotype turned up a few times. CDR3 nucleotide sequence: TGCAGCGTTGAAGGGGACAGGTCGAACTATGGCTACACCTTC. Protein product: CSVEGDRSNYGYTF. The chain employs TRBV29-1 and TRBJ1-2, with TRBD1 matching over 8 bases. J lost 2 bases, V lost 1 base, and 3 bases had no gene match. Germline CDR1 and CDR2: SQVTM and ANQGSEA. The CDR3 has 14 amino acids.

The chain uses TRBV5-1 and TRBJ2-5, with D possibly being TRBD2 (6 bases). The CDR3 totals 14 residues. Germline assignment: CDR1 SGHRS and CDR2 YFSETQ. Trimming stripped 4 bases from V and 5 bases from J, with 15 bases between. Here the CDR3 DNA reads TGCGCCAGCAGCGGGGACGGGAGAGGGGAGACCCAGTACTTC. As protein: CASSGDGRGETQYF.

The chain uses TRBV29-1 and TRBJ1-1; 8 nucleotides agree with TRBD1. Germline V gene data show CDR1 as SQVTM and CDR2 as ANQGSEA. CDR3 length: 13 residues. V lost 6 bases, J lost 1 base, and 4 bases stayed unmatched. DNA for the CDR3: TGCAGCGTCAGGACAGGGTGGAACACTGAAGCTTTCTTT. Its translation is CSVRTGWNTEAFF.

This clonotype turned up a few times. The chain has TRBV28 and TRBJ2-2, with 12 bases that match TRBD2. This CDR3 spans 19 amino acids. V was clipped by 3 bases and J by 3 bases; unmatched bases: 11. Per germline, CDR1 MDHEN and CDR2 SYDVKM. CDR3 loop: CASSFPVTSGRTDTGELFF. The CDR3 nucleotides read TGTGCCAGCAGTTTCCCCGTCACTAGCGGGAGGACTGACACCGGGGAGCTGTTTTTT.

This clonotype was counted a few times. V gene TRBV29-1 combines with J gene TRBJ2-3; D may be TRBD1 (5 bases). The CDR3 runs to 11 residues. Trimming shortened V by 8 bases and J by 4 bases, and 10 bases separated the two germline ends. CDR1 SQVTM and CDR2 ANQGSEA come from the germline V gene. The CDR3 coding sequence is TGCAGCACCACGACAGCAGATACGCAGTATTTT. Residues: CSTTTADTQYF.

As for this clonotype: Its ends do not fully match the called genes, so a read error is possible. The chain joins TRBV6-4 to TRBJ2-7; D call uncertain. This CDR3 has 12 amino acids. Germline values: CDR1 MRHNA, CDR2 SNTAGT. The CDR3 DNA sequence: TGTGCCAACACAAACGAGTATCAGCCCAAGAACTTC. Its translation: CANTNEYQPKNF.

V gene TRBV27 combines with J gene TRBJ1-1; D is undetermined. Per the germline V gene, CDR1 is MNHEY and CDR2 is SMNVEV (reference sequence). The CDR3 extends over 13 amino acids. The V and J ends lost 3 bases and 4 bases respectively, with 9 bases between them. The CDR3 reads CASSLWISTEAFF. The DNA of the CDR3 is TGTGCCAGCAGTTTGTGGATTTCCACTGAAGCTTTCTTT.

The chain has TRBV7-6 and TRBJ1-6; weak D call: TRBD1 (6 bases). The germline V gene encodes CDR1 SGHVS and CDR2 FNYEAQ. V was shortened by 5 bases and J by 9 bases, with 17 bases between the two germline ends. The CDR3 totals 15 residues. The chain's CDR3 is CASSRDNHHGSPLHF. CDR3 nucleotides: TGTGCCAGCAGCAGGGACAACCACCATGGTTCACCCCTCCACTTT.

The sample holds many counts of this clonotype. This sequence joins TRBV27 and TRBJ2-7; D perhaps matches TRBD2 (5 bases). Trimming took off 3 bases at V and 2 bases at J, with 14 bases between the two ends. Looked up from germline, CDR1 is MNHEY and CDR2 is SMNVEV (reference sequence). This CDR3 has 15 residues. The CDR3 loop is CASSLGGPGPYEQYF. The CDR3 DNA is TGTGCCAGCAGTTTGGGCGGGCCTGGACCCTACGAGCAGTACTTC.